What follows are 5 T cell receptor beta chains derived from one specimen sequenced in a study of shared clonotypes between healthy human individuals. The assay was immunoSEQ multiplex PCR, and TCRdb's table has in-frame clones only and misses some. The table shows some 2.1 million clones, with around 95% occurring only once. Sequencing was performed on naive CD4+ T cells sorted from blood. As to subset: CD45RA+ positively selected. Receptors originate from a man younger than 35 in good health.

This sequence joins TRBV2 and TRBJ2-5; TRBD1 matches at 10 bases. This CDR3 is 15 amino acids long. From germline, CDR1 is SNHLY and CDR2 FYNNEI. V dropped 6 bases and J dropped 5; count of bases not matched to a gene: 9. The CDR3 is CASSFDRGQWETQYF. The CDR3 DNA follows: TGTGCCAGCAGCTTCGACAGGGGGCAGTGGGAGACCCAGTACTTC. Full variable domain (rest looked up from reference TRBV2 and TRBJ2-5): EPEVTQTPSHQVTQMGQEVILRCVPISNHLYFYWYRQILGQKVEFLVSFYNNEISEKSEIFDDQFSVERPDGSNFTLKIRSTKLEDSAMYFCASSFDRGQWETQYFGPGTRLLVL.

The rearrangement joins TRBV4-1 to TRBJ2-7; TRBD2 might be the D (6 bases). Germline CDR1 is MGHRA and CDR2 is YSYEKL. The CDR3 consists of 15 residues. Trimming pared 1 base from V and 6 bases from J, leaving 16 bases between. CDR3 in amino acids: CASSQGALATGEQYF. The CDR3 nucleotides read TGCGCCAGCAGCCAAGGGGCGCTAGCGACCGGCGAGCAGTACTTC.

V usage is TRBV27 and J usage is TRBJ2-2, with 8 bases that match TRBD1. The CDR3 totals 16 residues. With V trimmed by 6 bases and J by 5 bases, 11 bases remained unmatched. Germline V gene sequence: CDR1 MNHEY, CDR2 SMNVEV (reference sequence). The CDR3 sequence: CASRGGGTGPTGELFF. CDR3 bases: TGTGCCAGCAGGGGAGGAGGGACAGGTCCGACCGGGGAGCTGTTTTTT.

The chain recombines TRBV1 with TRBJ1-3; TRBD1 reflects the table's D call only, with no check against the DNA. TRBV1 is tagged as a pseudogene. The CDR3 has 16 amino acids. CDR3 residues: CTSSQKTGSSGNTIYF. CDR3 bases: TGCACCAGCAGCCAAAAAACAGGGAGTTCTGGAAACACCATATATTTT.

The rearrangement links TRBV18 to TRBJ2-7; 8 bases align to TRBD2. V gave up 3 bases and J gave up 3 bases; unmatched junction bases: 10. The length of the CDR3 is 16 residues. CDR1 KGHSH and CDR2 LQKENI come from the germline V gene. DNA of the CDR3: TGTGCCAGCTCACCGTTAGGCGGGGGGTTAAGCTACGAGCAGTACTTC. Translated, it gives CASSPLGGGLSYEQYF.